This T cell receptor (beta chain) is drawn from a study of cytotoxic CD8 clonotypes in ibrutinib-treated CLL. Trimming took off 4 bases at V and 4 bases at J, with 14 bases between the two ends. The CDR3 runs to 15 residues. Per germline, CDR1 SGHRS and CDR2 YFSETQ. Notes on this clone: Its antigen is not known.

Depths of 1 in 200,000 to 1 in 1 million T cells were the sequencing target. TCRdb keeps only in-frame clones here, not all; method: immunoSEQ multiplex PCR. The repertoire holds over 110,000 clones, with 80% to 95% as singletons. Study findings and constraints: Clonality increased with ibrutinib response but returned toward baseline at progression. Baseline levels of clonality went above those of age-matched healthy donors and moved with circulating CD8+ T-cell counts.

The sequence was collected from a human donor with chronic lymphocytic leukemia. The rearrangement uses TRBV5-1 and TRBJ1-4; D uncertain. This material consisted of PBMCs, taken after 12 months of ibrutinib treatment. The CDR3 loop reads CASSRDMEDNEKLFF. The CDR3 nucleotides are TGCGCCAGCAGCAGGGATATGGAGGATAATGAAAAACTGTTTTTT.